Included here is one T cell receptor (beta chain) sequence, with context. The CDR3 sequence is 17 residues long. Germline loops: CDR1 SGHDN, CDR2 FVKESK. J was trimmed by 4 bases and V by 0 bases; bases with no gene match: 11. Clones were sequenced by immunoSEQ multiplex PCR, and TCRdb holds only the in-frame ones, with some missing. In the table there are tens of thousands of clones, 88% of which are singletons. This entry is derived from a study of T cell responses to AZD1222 COVID-19 vaccine. Sequences were derived from peripheral blood, sampled on day 0 of AZD1222 vaccination. The V gene is TRBV14, the J gene TRBJ2-5; 7 nucleotides match TRBD2. The receptor was isolated from an adult in good health. The DNA of the CDR3 is TGTGCCAGCAGCCAAGAACCGGGTTGGGGAGGGTTAGAGACCCAGTACTTC. It yields the protein CASSQEPGWGGLETQYF. Complete variable domain (other parts from reference TRBV14 and TRBJ2-5): EAGVTQFPSHSVIEKGQTVTLRCDPISGHDNLYWYRRVMGKEIKFLLHFVKESKQDESGMPNNRFLAERTGGTYSTLKVQPAELEDSGVYFCASSQEPGWGGLETQYFGPGTRLLVL.